This T cell receptor beta chain comes out of a study of regulatory T cells in long-lasting Graves disease. iRepertoire HTBI primers and Arm-PCR of CDR3 regions built TCR beta libraries. TCRdb reprocessed the multiplex PCR reads with MiXCR, giving one entry per CDR3 protein. This sample carries 400,000 to 500,000 distinct CDR3 sequences, under 25% of them seen once, and the ten largest clones take roughly an eighth. The CDR3 extends over 15 amino acids. From germline, CDR1 is SEHNR and CDR2 FQNEAQ (reference sequence). V lost 5 bases and J 0 bases, leaving 13 bases between the germline ends. Time point noted: persistent/refractory GD, antithyroid drugs over 5 years with positive TRAb. Extracted RNA from PBMCs served as the source of the TCR library.

The source material was peripheral blood mononuclear cells (PBMCs), sampled when the disease was refractory, from a patient treated with antithyroid drugs. V is TRBV7-9 and J is TRBJ1-2, with D unclear. This TCR derives from a female donor with Graves disease. Here the CDR3 reads CASSPRWEANYGYTF. The CDR3 DNA sequence: TGTGCCAGCAGCCCCCGCTGGGAAGCTAACTATGGCTACACCTTC.